The present entry profiles one T cell receptor (beta chain) with its context. Its target is not known. This CDR3 region has 17 residues. Germline loops: CDR1 MDHEN, CDR2 SYDVKM. The sample belongs to a study of CXCR3-negative and CXCR3-positive naive CD8 T cells. Study results and caveats: Cryopreserved cells partially lost CXCR3 expression, and fresh PBMCs were used in most assays.

All CD8+ T cell subsets were sorted in triplicate at some 300,000 cells each. Through 5' RACE with UMI labels, the TRB cDNA libraries were prepared. TCRdb reprocessed the 5' RACE reads; each CDR3 protein has one entry and no DNA is given. The data show 40,000 to 55,000 distinct CDR3 sequences, and the top ten clones hold 1.5% to 2%. The source is a human donor in good health. Some clones in this sample may be carry-over from other donors' samples. The sample consisted of naive CXCR3- CD8+ T cells from blood. Subset denoted: CD45RO-CCR7+CD27+CD95- naive CD8+ T cells lacking CXCR3 (TNR3-). V usage is TRBV28 and J usage is TRBJ2-3. CDR3 protein: CASSLEEVGVSTDTQYF.